A selection of T cell receptor beta chains follows, all from one sample in a study of identical twins. TCRdb reanalysed the 5' RACE reads using MiXCR and keeps one entry per CDR3 protein. The table lists 500,000 to 700,000 distinct CDR3 sequences, roughly 7.1% of them singletons. These sequences were also reported in another study, on yellow fever vaccine responses in identical twins.

Sequences were obtained from PBMCs. The receptors here all came from a woman aged 18-29 years in good health. Each CDR3 is given with its conserved first and last residue. The order of the fields is CDR3 length, V gene, J gene, clone size, D gene, CDR3 protein, CDR3 DNA. D genes are given only for firm matches. Not all rows give a size; the values are once, few, many and, for expanded clones, a class.

>16|TRBV28|TRBJ2-3|few|NA
CASSLLQGGFTDTQYF
TGTGCCAGCAGTTTATTACAGGGTGGTTTCACAGATACGCAGTATTTT
>13|TRBV7-9|TRBJ1-4|few|NA
CASSGREREKLFF
TGTGCCAGCAGCGGCAGGGAGAGGGAAAAACTGTTTTTT
>13|TRBV28|TRBJ2-1|few|TRBD2
CATTSDRYNEQFF
TGTGCGACCACTAGCGACCGTTACAATGAGCAGTTCTTC
>19|TRBV6-2/TRBV6-3|TRBJ1-5|many|TRBD1
CASSHRDRSAVDSNQPQHF
TGTGCCAGCAGTCACCGGGACAGATCGGCGGTGGATAGCAATCAGCCCCAGCATTTT
>14|TRBV5-1|TRBJ2-5|many|TRBD1
CASSSQGPQETQYF
TGCGCCAGCAGTTCACAGGGGCCTCAAGAGACCCAGTACTTC
>15|TRBV20-1|TRBJ2-1|few|TRBD2
CSVESPGLAGVEQFF
TGCAGTGTTGAAAGCCCGGGACTAGCGGGAGTCGAGCAGTTCTTC
>14|TRBV6-2/TRBV6-3|TRBJ1-5|NA|NA
CASSYRSLNQPQHF
TGTGCCAGCAGTTACAGGTCCCTCAATCAGCCCCAGCATTTT
>18|TRBV4-2|TRBJ2-5|NA|TRBD2
CASSPSTPGLAGQETQYF
TGTGCCAGCAGCCCGTCTACCCCCGGACTAGCGGGGCAAGAGACCCAGTACTTC
>12|TRBV4-1|TRBJ2-1|NA|TRBD2
CASSQGRGVAVF
TGCGCCAGCAGCCAAGGTCGGGGGGTAGCCGTCTTC
>15|TRBV10-3|TRBJ2-7|few|NA
CAISESNVQGREQYF
TGTGCCATCAGTGAGTCTAATGTCCAGGGGCGCGAGCAGTACTTC
>15|TRBV6-5|TRBJ1-2|many|TRBD1
CASSSPTGGRDGYTF
TGTGCCAGCAGTTCCCCGACAGGGGGCCGGGATGGCTACACCTTC
>14|TRBV7-9|TRBJ1-1|NA|NA
CASSLGWGATEAFF
TGTGCCAGCAGCTTAGGATGGGGTGCGACTGAAGCTTTCTTT
>13|TRBV10-3|TRBJ2-6|few|NA
CATAASGANVLTF
TGTGCCACCGCAGCCTCTGGGGCCAACGTCCTGACTTTC
>20|TRBV2|TRBJ2-4|NA|NA
CASRNRGIAEKGRRGGIQYF
TGTGCCAGCAGGAACAGGGGAATCGCCGAGAAGGGCCGGCGGGGAGGCATTCAGTACTTC
>15|TRBV9|TRBJ2-3|few|NA
CASSVLGEAGNTQYF
TGTGCCAGCAGCGTACTCGGGGAGGCGGGGAATACGCAGTATTTT
>14|TRBV7-9|TRBJ1-4|many|NA
CASSHRDTNEKLFF
TGTGCCAGCAGCCACCGGGACACTAATGAAAAACTGTTTTTT
>15|TRBV3-1|TRBJ1-1|few|TRBD1
CASSHSGGVGTEAFF
TGTGCCAGCAGCCATTCAGGGGGCGTCGGCACTGAAGCTTTCTTT
>20|TRBV11-1|TRBJ2-2|many|NA
CASSLVLVSSAAAVTGELFF
TGTGCCAGCAGCTTAGTGCTGGTATCCTCAGCGGCGGCCGTGACCGGGGAGCTGTTTTTT
>11|TRBV14|TRBJ2-1|many|NA
CASSRVLEQFF
TGTGCCAGCAGCCGGGTATTAGAGCAGTTCTTC
>15|TRBV12-3/TRBV12-4|TRBJ2-5|few|NA
CASRHQTLALKTQYF
TGTGCCAGCAGACATCAAACTCTAGCTCTGAAGACCCAGTACTTC
>15|TRBV5-1|TRBJ1-2|many|NA
CASSLDLGAGQGYTF
TGCGCCAGCAGCTTGGACCTTGGGGCGGGACAAGGCTACACCTTC
>15|TRBV12-3/TRBV12-4|TRBJ1-5|many|TRBD1
CASSLASTGDQPQHF
TGTGCCAGCAGTTTAGCGTCCACAGGGGATCAGCCCCAGCATTTT
>14|TRBV10-3|TRBJ2-1|few|TRBD2
CAIRPGLADNEQFF
TGTGCCATCAGACCGGGACTAGCGGACAATGAGCAGTTCTTC
>13|TRBV6-1|TRBJ1-2|NA|NA
CASSEASRGGYTF
TGTGCCAGCAGTGAAGCGTCCAGGGGTGGCTACACCTTC
>14|TRBV7-2|TRBJ1-5|many|NA
CASSLRTGNQPQHF
TGTGCCAGCAGCCTACGGACGGGCAATCAGCCCCAGCATTTT
>12|TRBV7-2|TRBJ2-3|NA|NA
CASGHGLDTQYF
TGTGCCAGCGGTCATGGTTTAGATACGCAGTATTTT
>17|TRBV20-1|TRBJ2-4|once|NA
CSARDRGRTIAKNIQYF
TGCAGTGCTAGAGATAGGGGCAGAACCATAGCCAAAAACATTCAGTACTTC
>15|TRBV19|TRBJ1-5|NA|NA
CASSTPLRFNQPQHF
TGTGCCAGTAGTACACCTCTGAGGTTCAATCAGCCCCAGCATTTT
>14|TRBV10-2|TRBJ2-1|NA|TRBD2
CASLPGLAYNEQFF
TGCGCCAGCCTACCGGGACTAGCGTACAATGAGCAGTTCTTC
>15|TRBV20-1|TRBJ2-1|few|TRBD2
CSARATSGRVNEQFF
TGCAGTGCTAGAGCGACTAGCGGGAGGGTCAATGAGCAGTTCTTC
>12|TRBV20-1|TRBJ1-2|NA|TRBD1
CSAEAGGDGYTF
TGCAGTGCAGAAGCAGGGGGGGATGGCTACACCTTC
>16|TRBV29-1|TRBJ2-1|NA|TRBD2
CSVEGLAGDLYNEQFF
TGCAGCGTTGAGGGCCTAGCGGGAGACCTCTACAATGAGCAGTTCTTC
>14|TRBV12-3/TRBV12-4|TRBJ2-1|many|NA
CASSLDSSSYEQFF
TGTGCCAGCAGTTTAGACTCTAGTAGCTATGAGCAGTTCTTC
>14|TRBV7-2|TRBJ1-3|NA|NA
CASSSRDGRNTIYF
TGTGCCAGCAGCTCCCGGGACGGGAGAAACACCATATATTTT
>13|TRBV5-1|TRBJ1-3|many|NA
CASSPEGRNTIYF
TGCGCCAGCAGCCCCGAAGGGCGGAACACCATATATTTT
>15|TRBV18|TRBJ1-4|many|NA
CASSPGTLAYEKLFF
TGTGCCAGCTCACCCGGAACTTTGGCGTATGAAAAACTGTTTTTT